The rows below give T cell receptor beta chains drawn from one sample of a study of T cell responses to AZD1222 COVID-19 vaccine. Profiled with immunoSEQ multiplex PCR; TCRdb holds only in-frame clones, not every one. The sample has roughly 80,000 clones; 65% to 85% are singletons. The material was peripheral blood, obtained on day 0 of AZD1222 vaccination. These receptors were collected from an adult in good health. The CDR3 runs from the conserved cysteine through the conserved F or W. D genes are given only for firm matches. Rows give clone size only sometimes, using once, few, many, or a class for an expanded clone.

cdr3_aa cdr3_nt j_call v_call clone_size d_call
CASRLNRGPDEQYF TGTGCCAGCAGACTAAACAGGGGGCCAGACGAGCAGTACTTC TRBJ2-7 TRBV6-5 few TRBD1
CASSPLLQGATAFF TGTGCCAGCAGCCCACTTCTGCAGGGGGCGACAGCTTTCTTT TRBJ1-1 TRBV5-4 . TRBD1
CASSSQPGLAGREQYF TGTGCCAGCAGCTCCCAACCGGGACTAGCGGGTCGCGAGCAGTACTTC TRBJ2-7 TRBV7-9 once TRBD2
CASSKGQGFNQPQHF TGTGCCAGCAGCAAGGGACAGGGATTTAATCAGCCCCAGCATTTT TRBJ1-5 TRBV5-6 . TRBD1
CASSNSRTSPNYGYTF TGTGCCAGCAGTAATTCCCGGACATCTCCTAACTATGGCTACACCTTC TRBJ1-2 TRBV2 . .
CASSLDPRDYGYTF TGTGCCAGCAGCTTAGACCCCAGGGACTATGGCTACACCTTC TRBJ1-2 TRBV7-2 . .
CASSQAPGMAGELFF TGCGCCAGCAGCCAGGCCCCAGGGATGGCCGGGGAGCTGTTTTTT TRBJ2-2 TRBV4-3 . .
CASSAYNSPLHF TGTGCCAGCAGTGCCTACAATTCACCCCTCCACTTT TRBJ1-6 TRBV27 . .
CASSLTSGQETQYF TGTGCCAGCAGCCTGACTAGCGGCCAAGAGACCCAGTACTTC TRBJ2-5 TRBV5-5 . TRBD2
CASSQGPTGRGGNAEAFF TGTGCCAGCAGCCAAGGACCGACAGGGAGGGGGGGGAACGCTGAAGCTTTCTTT TRBJ1-1 TRBV3-1/TRBV3-2 . TRBD1
CASSQRLAGSNEQFF TGCGCCAGCAGCCAAAGACTAGCGGGGAGCAATGAGCAGTTCTTC TRBJ2-1 TRBV4-1 . TRBD2
CASSWSASNSPLHF TGTGCCAGCAGCTGGTCAGCTAGTAATTCACCCCTCCACTTT TRBJ1-6 TRBV7-2 . .
CASSVDTSPGRTEAFF TGTGCCAGCAGCGTAGATACATCCCCGGGGAGGACTGAAGCTTTCTTT TRBJ1-1 TRBV9 once .
CASSPYGGSEAFF TGCGCCAGCAGCCCCTATGGGGGCAGTGAAGCTTTCTTT TRBJ1-1 TRBV4-3 . .
CASSELGLAGVRQFF TGTGCCAGCAGTGAATTGGGGCTAGCGGGAGTAAGGCAGTTCTTC TRBJ2-1 TRBV6-4 . TRBD2
CASSPSNQKGEKLFF TGCGCCAGCAGCCCGAGTAACCAAAAGGGCGAAAAACTGTTTTTT TRBJ1-4 TRBV5-1 . .
CASSAQTGGTGGYTF TGTGCCAGCAGCGCGCAAACAGGGGGGACGGGTGGCTACACCTTC TRBJ1-2 TRBV9 . TRBD1
CASSRRGGGSGYTF TGTGCCAGCAGCCGCCGGGGGGGCGGGAGTGGCTACACCTTC TRBJ1-2 TRBV14 . .
CASSESTGRGNEQFF TGCGCCAGCAGTGAGTCGACAGGGAGGGGCAATGAGCAGTTCTTC TRBJ2-1 TRBV10-2 . .
CAAGTRLSEQFF TGTGCCGCGGGGACTAGACTTAGTGAGCAGTTCTTC TRBJ2-1 TRBV6-5 . TRBD2
CASSLATANQPQHF TGTGCCAGCAGCTTAGCGACGGCAAATCAGCCCCAGCATTTT TRBJ1-5 TRBV7-2 few .
CASSLAPGNTEAFF TGTGCCAGCAGCTTAGCGCCCGGGAACACTGAAGCTTTCTTT TRBJ1-1 TRBV7-2 . .
CASSGGTGDGQPQHF TGTGCCAGCAGCGGCGGGACAGGGGACGGACAGCCCCAGCATTTT TRBJ1-5 TRBV5-6 . TRBD1
CASSLSRQGQETQYF TGTGCCAGCAGTTTATCGAGACAGGGCCAAGAGACCCAGTACTTC TRBJ2-5 TRBV27 . TRBD1
CASSLLGRGGRDIQYF TGTGCCAGCAGCTTGTTAGGGCGGGGGGGCCGAGACATTCAGTACTTC TRBJ2-4 TRBV7-8 . TRBD2
CASSLTGPQETQYF TGTGCCAGCTCACTGACAGGTCCCCAAGAGACCCAGTACTTC TRBJ2-5 TRBV18 . .
CASSPGQGRSGANVLTF TGTGCCAGCAGCCCCGGACAGGGAAGGTCGGGGGCCAACGTCCTGACTTTC TRBJ2-6 TRBV7-2 . TRBD1
CASSQEASGGTEAFF TGCGCCAGCAGCCAAGAAGCATCGGGGGGGACTGAAGCTTTCTTT TRBJ1-1 TRBV4-1 few .
CASSQGLAQTYEQYF TGCGCCAGCAGCCAAGGGCTAGCTCAGACCTACGAGCAGTACTTC TRBJ2-7 TRBV4-3 . .
CASSGRDRDYGYTF TGTGCCAGCAGCGGAAGGGACAGGGATTATGGCTACACCTTC TRBJ1-2 TRBV7-9 once TRBD1
CAWSADRWKMDEAFF TGTGCCTGGAGTGCCGACAGGTGGAAGATGGATGAAGCTTTCTTT TRBJ1-1 TRBV30 . .
CATSRDSNQPQHF TGTGCCACCTCCCGGGATAGCAATCAGCCCCAGCATTTT TRBJ1-5 TRBV2 . .
CASSLGGRGTNVLTF TGCGCCAGCAGCTTAGGGGGACGTGGGACCAACGTCCTGACTTTC TRBJ2-6 TRBV5-1 . .
CASSYRLAGDTGELFF TGTGCCAGCAGTTACCGGCTAGCGGGAGACACCGGGGAGCTGTTTTTT TRBJ2-2 TRBV6-2/TRBV6-3 . TRBD2
CASSPNRRTTGELFF TGTGCCAGCAGCCCCAATAGGCGCACCACCGGGGAGCTGTTTTTT TRBJ2-2 TRBV7-2 . .
CASSFALGRGGETGELFF TGTGCCAGCAGCTTCGCGCTGGGGCGGGGGGGGGAGACCGGGGAGCTGTTTTTT TRBJ2-2 TRBV7-2 . TRBD2
CASSKTGTGEATNYGYTF TGTGCCAGCAGCAAAACCGGGACAGGGGAGGCCACTAACTATGGCTACACCTTC TRBJ1-2 TRBV21-1 . .
CASSQEGGRAQPQHF TGCGCCAGCAGCCAAGAGGGAGGAAGGGCTCAGCCCCAGCATTTT TRBJ1-5 TRBV4-1 . .
CASSFAGQGVGDTQYF TGTGCCAGCAGTTTCGCCGGACAGGGGGTGGGAGATACGCAGTATTTT TRBJ2-3 TRBV27 once TRBD1
CASSPRGLLGTGELFF TGTGCCAGCAGCCCACGTGGTCTTTTAGGGACCGGGGAGCTGTTTTTT TRBJ2-2 TRBV7-3 . .
CASSMAHDSSYEQYF TGTGCCAGTAGTATGGCCCACGACAGCTCCTACGAGCAGTACTTC TRBJ2-7 TRBV19 . .
CASSPPQRGVHEQFF TGTGCCAGCAGCCCCCCACAGCGGGGGGTTCATGAGCAGTTCTTC TRBJ2-1 TRBV5-4 . TRBD2
CASLVGRGRQETQYF TGTGCCAGCCTGGTAGGGCGGGGCAGACAAGAGACCCAGTACTTC TRBJ2-5 TRBV6-5 . .
CAISESGPADSNQPQHF TGTGCCATCAGTGAGTCTGGGCCAGCGGATAGCAATCAGCCCCAGCATTTT TRBJ1-5 TRBV10-3 . .
CASLNTPGPTDTQYF TGTGCCAGTCTAAACACACCGGGACCGACAGATACGCAGTATTTT TRBJ2-3 TRBV19 . .
CASSIVGTGGSEAFF TGTGCCAGTAGTATAGTCGGGACAGGGGGCTCTGAAGCTTTCTTT TRBJ1-1 TRBV19 . TRBD1
CASSFGTGNEKLFF TGTGCCAGCAGCTTTGGGACAGGGAATGAAAAACTGTTTTTT TRBJ1-4 TRBV7-8 . TRBD1